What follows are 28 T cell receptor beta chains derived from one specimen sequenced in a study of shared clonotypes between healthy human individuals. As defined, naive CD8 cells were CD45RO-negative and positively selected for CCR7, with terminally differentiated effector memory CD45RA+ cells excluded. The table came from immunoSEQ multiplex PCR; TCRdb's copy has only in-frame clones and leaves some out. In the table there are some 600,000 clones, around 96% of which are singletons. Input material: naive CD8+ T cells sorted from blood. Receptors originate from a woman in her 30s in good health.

The CDR3 is CATSRQADGGPQHF. As DNA, the CDR3 is TGTGCCACCAGCAGACAGGCCGACGGGGGGCCCCAGCATTTT. The rearrangement links TRBV15 to TRBJ1-5; possibly TRBD1 for D (5 bases). This CDR3 is 14 amino acids long. From germline, CDR1 is LNHNV and CDR2 YYDKDF (reference sequence). V lost 2 bases to trimming and J lost 9 bases, with 14 bases between them.

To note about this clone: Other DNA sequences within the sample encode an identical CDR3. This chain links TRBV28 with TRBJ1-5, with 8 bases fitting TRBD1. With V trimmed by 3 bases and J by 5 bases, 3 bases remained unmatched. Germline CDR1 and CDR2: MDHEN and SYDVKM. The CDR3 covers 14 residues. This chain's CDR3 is CASSFGQGHQPQHF. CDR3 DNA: TGTGCCAGCAGTTTCGGACAGGGCCATCAGCCCCAGCATTTT.

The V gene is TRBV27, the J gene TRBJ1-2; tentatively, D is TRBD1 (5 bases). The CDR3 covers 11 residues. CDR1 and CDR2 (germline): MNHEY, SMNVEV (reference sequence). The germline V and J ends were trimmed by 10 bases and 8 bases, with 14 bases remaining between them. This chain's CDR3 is CATGGAGGYTF. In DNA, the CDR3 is TGTGCCACCGGGGGTGCGGGAGGCTACACCTTC.

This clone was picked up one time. The CDR3 here is CASSKSPTGRYEQYF. The CDR3 nucleotides are TGTGCCAGCAGCAAAAGTCCCACAGGGAGATACGAGCAGTACTTC. The gene calls are TRBV21-1 and TRBJ2-7; TRBD1 was called by the table and not checked on the DNA. TRBV21-1 is shown as a pseudogene. This CDR3 spans 15 amino acids.

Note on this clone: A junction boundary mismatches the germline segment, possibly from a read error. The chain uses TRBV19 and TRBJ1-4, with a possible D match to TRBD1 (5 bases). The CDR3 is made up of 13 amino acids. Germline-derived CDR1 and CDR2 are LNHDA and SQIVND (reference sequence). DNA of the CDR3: TGTGCCAGTATGATGGGGACTACTGAAAAACTGTTTTTT. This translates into CASMMGTTEKLFF.

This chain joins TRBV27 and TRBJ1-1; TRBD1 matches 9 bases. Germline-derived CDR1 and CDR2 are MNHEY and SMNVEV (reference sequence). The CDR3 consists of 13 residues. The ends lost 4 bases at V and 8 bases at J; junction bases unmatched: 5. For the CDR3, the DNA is TGTGCCAGCAGTTCGGGACAGGGCGGAGAAGCTTTCTTT. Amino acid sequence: CASSSGQGGEAFF.

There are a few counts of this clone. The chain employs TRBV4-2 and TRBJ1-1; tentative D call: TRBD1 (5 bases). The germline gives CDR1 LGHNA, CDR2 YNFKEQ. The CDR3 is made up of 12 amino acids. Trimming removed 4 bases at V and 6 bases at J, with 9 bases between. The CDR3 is CASSLGASEAFF. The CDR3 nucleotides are TGTGCCAGCAGCCTAGGGGCCTCTGAAGCTTTCTTT.

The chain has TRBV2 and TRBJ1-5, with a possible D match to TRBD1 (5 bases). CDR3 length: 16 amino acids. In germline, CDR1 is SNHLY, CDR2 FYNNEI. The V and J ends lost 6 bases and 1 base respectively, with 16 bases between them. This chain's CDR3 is CASRIGGRLSNQPQHF. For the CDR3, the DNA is TGTGCCAGCAGAATTGGGGGGAGGTTGAGCAATCAGCCCCAGCATTTT.

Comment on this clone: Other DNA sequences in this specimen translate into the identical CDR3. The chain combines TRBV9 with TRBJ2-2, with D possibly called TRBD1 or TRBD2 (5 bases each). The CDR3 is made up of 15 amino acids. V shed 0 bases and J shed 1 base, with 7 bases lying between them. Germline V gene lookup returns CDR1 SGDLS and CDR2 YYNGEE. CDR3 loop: CASSVGGVNTGELFF. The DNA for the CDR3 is TGTGCCAGCAGCGTAGGAGGGGTGAACACCGGGGAGCTGTTTTTT.

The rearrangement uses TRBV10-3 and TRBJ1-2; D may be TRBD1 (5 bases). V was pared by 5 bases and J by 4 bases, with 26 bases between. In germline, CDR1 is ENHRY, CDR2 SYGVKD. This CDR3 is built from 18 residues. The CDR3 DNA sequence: TGTGCCATCAGTACCCCTTATTCCGGGACCGCTGACTTCTATGGCTACACCTTC. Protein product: CAISTPYSGTADFYGYTF.

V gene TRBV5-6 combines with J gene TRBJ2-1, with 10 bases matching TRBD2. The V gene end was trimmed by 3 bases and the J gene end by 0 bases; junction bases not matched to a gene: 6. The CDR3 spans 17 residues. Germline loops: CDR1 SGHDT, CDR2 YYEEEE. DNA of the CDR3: TGTGCCAGCAGCTGGACTAGCGGTTATAGCTCCTACAATGAGCAGTTCTTC. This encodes CASSWTSGYSSYNEQFF.

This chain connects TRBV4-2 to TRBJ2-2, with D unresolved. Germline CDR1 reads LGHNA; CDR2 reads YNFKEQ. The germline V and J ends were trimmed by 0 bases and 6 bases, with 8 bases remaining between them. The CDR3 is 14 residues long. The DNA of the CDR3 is TGTGCCAGCAGCCAAGAAGGCGAGCCCGGGGAGCTGTTTTTT. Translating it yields CASSQEGEPGELFF.

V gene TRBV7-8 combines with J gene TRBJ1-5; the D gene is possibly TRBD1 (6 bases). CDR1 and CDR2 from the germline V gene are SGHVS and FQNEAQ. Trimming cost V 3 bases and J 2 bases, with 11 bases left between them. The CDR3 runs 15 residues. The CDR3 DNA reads TGTGCCAGCAGCTTGTTCAGGGGCGGCAATCAGCCCCAGCATTTT. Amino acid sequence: CASSLFRGGNQPQHF.

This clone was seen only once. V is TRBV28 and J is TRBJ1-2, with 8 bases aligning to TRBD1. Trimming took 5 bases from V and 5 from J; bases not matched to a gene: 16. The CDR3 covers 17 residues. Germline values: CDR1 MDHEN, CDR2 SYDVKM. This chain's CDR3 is CASSTGQGGGYSYGYTF. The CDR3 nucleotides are TGTGCCAGCAGTACCGGACAGGGCGGGGGGTACTCATATGGCTACACCTTC.

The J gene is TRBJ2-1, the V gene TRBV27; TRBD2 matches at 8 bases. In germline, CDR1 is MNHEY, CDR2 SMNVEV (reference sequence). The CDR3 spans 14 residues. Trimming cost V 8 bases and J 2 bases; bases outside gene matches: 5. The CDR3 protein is CASRAGATYNEQFF. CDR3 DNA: TGTGCCAGCCGAGCGGGGGCCACCTACAATGAGCAGTTCTTC.

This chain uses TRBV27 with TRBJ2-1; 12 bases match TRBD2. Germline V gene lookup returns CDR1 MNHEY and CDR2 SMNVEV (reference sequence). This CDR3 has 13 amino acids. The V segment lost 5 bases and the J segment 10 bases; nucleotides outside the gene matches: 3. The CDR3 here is CASSGLAGLEQFF. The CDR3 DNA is TGTGCCAGCAGTGGACTAGCGGGGTTGGAGCAGTTCTTC.

CDR3 amino acids: CASSPERLETQYF. CDR3 bases: TGTGCCAGCAGCCCTGAACGACTGGAGACCCAGTACTTC. The rearrangement links TRBV2 to TRBJ2-5; D is unclear. Trimming took off 6 bases at V and 5 bases at J, with 13 bases between the two ends. Germline CDR1 and CDR2: SNHLY and FYNNEI. The CDR3 is 13 amino acids.

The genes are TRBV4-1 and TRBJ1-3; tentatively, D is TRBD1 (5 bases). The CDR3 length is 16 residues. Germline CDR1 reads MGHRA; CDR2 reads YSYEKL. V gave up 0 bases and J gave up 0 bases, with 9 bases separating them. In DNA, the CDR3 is TGCGCCAGCAGCCAAGATCAGGGAACCTCTGGAAACACCATATATTTT. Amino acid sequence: CASSQDQGTSGNTIYF.

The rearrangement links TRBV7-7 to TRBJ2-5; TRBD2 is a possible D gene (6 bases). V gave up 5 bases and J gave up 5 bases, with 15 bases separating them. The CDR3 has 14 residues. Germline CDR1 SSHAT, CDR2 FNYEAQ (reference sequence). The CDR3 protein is CASSPMSSGETQYF. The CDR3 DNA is TGTGCCAGCAGCCCTATGAGCAGCGGGGAGACCCAGTACTTC. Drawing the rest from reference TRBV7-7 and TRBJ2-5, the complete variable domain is GAGVSQSPRYKVTKRGQDVTLRCDPISSHATLYWYQQALGQGPEFLTYFNYEAQPDKSGLPSDRFSAERPEGSISTLTIQRTEQRDSAMYRCASSPMSSGETQYFGPGTRLLVL.

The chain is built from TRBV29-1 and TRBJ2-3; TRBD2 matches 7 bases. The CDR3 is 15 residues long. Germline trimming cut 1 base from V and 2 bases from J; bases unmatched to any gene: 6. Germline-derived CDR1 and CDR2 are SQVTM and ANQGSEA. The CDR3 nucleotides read TGCAGCGTTGAAGGGGGACTATCCTACACAGATACGCAGTATTTT. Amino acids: CSVEGGLSYTDTQYF.

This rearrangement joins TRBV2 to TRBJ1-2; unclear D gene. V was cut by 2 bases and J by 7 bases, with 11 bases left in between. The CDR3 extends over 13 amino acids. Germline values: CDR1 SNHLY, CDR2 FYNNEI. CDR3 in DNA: TGTGCCAGCAGTGAATCCGGAGAGAGTGGCTACACCTTC. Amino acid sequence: CASSESGESGYTF.

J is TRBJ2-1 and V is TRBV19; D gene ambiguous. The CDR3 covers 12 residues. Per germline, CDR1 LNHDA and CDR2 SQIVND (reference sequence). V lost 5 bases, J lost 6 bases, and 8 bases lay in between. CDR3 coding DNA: TGTGCCAGTAGTTGGGCAGGCAATGAGCAGTTCTTC. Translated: CASSWAGNEQFF.

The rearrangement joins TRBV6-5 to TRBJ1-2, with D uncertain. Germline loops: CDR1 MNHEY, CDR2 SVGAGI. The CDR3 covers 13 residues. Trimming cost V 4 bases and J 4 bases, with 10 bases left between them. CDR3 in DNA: TGTGCCAGCAGTTCAGAATCCTTCTATGGCTACACCTTC. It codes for CASSSESFYGYTF.

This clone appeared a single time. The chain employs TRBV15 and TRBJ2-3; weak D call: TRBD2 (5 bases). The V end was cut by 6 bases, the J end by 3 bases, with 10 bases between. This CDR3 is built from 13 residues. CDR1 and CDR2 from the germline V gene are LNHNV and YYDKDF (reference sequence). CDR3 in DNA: TGTGCCACCAGGGGAGTTGGGACAGATACGCAGTATTTT. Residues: CATRGVGTDTQYF.

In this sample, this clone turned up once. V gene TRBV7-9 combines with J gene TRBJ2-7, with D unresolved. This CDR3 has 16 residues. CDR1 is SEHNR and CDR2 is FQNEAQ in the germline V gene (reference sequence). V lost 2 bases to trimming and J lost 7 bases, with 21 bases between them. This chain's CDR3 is CASSLRATQVEEEQYF. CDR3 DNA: TGTGCCAGCAGCTTAAGAGCAACGCAAGTTGAGGAGGAGCAGTACTTC. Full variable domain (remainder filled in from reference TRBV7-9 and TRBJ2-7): DTGVSQNPRHKITKRGQNVTFRCDPISEHNRLYWYRQTLGQGPEFLTYFQNEAQLEKSRLLSDRFSAERPKGSFSTLEIQRTEQGDSAMYLCASSLRATQVEEEQYFGPGTRLTVT.

As DNA, the CDR3 is TGTGCCAGCAGCAACTTAAGAAACAGGAACAACAATGAGCAGTTCTTC. The encoded protein is CASSNLRNRNNNEQFF. The chain uses TRBV5-6 and TRBJ2-1; possible D gene TRBD1, 5 bases. This CDR3 is built from 16 residues. The V gene's germline CDR1 is SGHDT and CDR2 YYEEEE. The V and J ends lost 4 bases and 5 bases respectively, with 19 bases between them.

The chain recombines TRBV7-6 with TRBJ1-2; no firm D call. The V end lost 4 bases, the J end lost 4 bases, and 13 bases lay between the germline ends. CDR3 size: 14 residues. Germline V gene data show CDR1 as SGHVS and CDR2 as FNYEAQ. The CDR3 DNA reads TGTGCCAGCAGCTCCGGTACTGACGGCTATGGCTACACCTTC. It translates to CASSSGTDGYGYTF.

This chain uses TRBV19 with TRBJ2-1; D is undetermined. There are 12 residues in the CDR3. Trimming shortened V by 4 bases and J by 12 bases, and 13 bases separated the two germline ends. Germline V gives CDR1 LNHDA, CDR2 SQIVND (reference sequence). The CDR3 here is CASSNSPPGQFF. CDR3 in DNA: TGTGCCAGTAGTAATTCCCCCCCGGGGCAGTTCTTC. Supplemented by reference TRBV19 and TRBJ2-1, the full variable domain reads DGGITQSPKYLFRKEGQNVTLSCEQNLNHDAMYWYRQDPGQGLRLIYYSQIVNDFQKGDIAEGYSVSREKKESFPLTVTSAQKNPTAFYLCASSNSPPGQFFGPGTRLTVL.